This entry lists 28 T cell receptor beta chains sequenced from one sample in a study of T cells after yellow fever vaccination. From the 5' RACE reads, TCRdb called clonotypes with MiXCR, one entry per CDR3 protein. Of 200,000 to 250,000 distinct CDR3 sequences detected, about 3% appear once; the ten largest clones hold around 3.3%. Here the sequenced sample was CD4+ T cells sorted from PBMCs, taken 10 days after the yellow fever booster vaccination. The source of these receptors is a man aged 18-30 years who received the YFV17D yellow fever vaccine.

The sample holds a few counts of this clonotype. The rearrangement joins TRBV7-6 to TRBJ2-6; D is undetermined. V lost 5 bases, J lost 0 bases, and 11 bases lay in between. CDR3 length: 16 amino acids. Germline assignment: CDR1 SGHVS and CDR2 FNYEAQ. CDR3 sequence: CASSPRYHSGANVLTF. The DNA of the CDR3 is TGTGCCAGCAGCCCACGATATCACTCTGGGGCCAACGTCCTGACTTTC.

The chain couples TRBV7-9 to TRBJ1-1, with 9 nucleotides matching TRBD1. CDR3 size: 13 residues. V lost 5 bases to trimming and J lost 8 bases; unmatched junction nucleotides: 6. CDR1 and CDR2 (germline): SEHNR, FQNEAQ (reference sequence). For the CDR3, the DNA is TGTGCCAGCAGCACTCCCGGGACAGGGGAAGCTTTCTTT. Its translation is CASSTPGTGEAFF.

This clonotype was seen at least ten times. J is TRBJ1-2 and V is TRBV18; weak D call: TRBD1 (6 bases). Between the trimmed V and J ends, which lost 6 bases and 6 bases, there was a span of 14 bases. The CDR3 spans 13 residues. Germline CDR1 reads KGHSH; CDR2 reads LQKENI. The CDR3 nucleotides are TGTGCCAGCTCCCCAAGGCCAGGGGATGGCTACACCTTC. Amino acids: CASSPRPGDGYTF.

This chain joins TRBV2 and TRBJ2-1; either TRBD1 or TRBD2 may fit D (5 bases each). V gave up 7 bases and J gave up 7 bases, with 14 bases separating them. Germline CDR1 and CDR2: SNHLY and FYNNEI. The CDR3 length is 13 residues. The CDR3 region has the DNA TGTGCCAGCACGGGGCCGGGGACGAATGAGCAGTTCTTC. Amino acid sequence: CASTGPGTNEQFF.

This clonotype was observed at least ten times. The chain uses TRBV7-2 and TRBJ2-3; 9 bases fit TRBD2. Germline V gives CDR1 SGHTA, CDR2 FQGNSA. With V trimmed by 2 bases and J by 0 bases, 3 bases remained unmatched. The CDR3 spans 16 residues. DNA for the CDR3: TGTGCCAGCAGCTTAATTGCGGGGGGGAGCACAGATACGCAGTATTTT. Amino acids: CASSLIAGGSTDTQYF.

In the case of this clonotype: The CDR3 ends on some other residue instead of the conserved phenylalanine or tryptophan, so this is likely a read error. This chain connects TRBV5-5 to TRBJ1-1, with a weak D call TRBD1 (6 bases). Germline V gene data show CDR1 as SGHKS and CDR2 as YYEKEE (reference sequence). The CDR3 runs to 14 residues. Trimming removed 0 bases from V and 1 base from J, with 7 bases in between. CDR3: CASSLDRANTEAFS. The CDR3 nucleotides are TGTGCCAGCAGCTTGGACAGGGCGAACACTGAAGCTTTCTCT.

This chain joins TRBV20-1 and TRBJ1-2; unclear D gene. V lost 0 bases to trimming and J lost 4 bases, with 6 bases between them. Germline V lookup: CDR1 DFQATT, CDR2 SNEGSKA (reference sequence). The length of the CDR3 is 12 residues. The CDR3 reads CSAREDTYGYTF. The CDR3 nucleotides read TGCAGTGCTAGAGAAGACACCTATGGCTACACCTTC.

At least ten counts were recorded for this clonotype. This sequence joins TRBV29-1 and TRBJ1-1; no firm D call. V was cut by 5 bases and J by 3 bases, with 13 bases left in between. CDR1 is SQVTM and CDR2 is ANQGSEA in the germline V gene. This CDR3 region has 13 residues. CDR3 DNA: TGCAGCGTTAGCAGAGGGCAGGACACTGAAGCTTTCTTT. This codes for CSVSRGQDTEAFF.

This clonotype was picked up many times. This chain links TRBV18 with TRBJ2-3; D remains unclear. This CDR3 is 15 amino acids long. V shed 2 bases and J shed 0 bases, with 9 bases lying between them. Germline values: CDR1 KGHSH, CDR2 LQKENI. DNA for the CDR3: TGTGCCAGCTCACCATCACGCTCTAGCACAGATACGCAGTATTTT. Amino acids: CASSPSRSSTDTQYF. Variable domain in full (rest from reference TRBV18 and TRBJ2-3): NAGVMQNPRHLVRRRGQEARLRCSPMKGHSHVYWYRQLPEEGLKFMVYLQKENIIDESGMPKERFSAEFPKEGPSILRIQQVVRGDSAAYFCASSPSRSSTDTQYFGPGTRLTVL.

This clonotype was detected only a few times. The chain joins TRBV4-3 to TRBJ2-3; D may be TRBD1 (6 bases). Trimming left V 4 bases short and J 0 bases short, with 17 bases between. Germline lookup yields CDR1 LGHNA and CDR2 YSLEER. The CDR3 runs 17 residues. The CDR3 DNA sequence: TGCGCCAGCAGCCTCCTTCTCCAGGGGACGAGCACAGATACGCAGTATTTT. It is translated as CASSLLLQGTSTDTQYF.

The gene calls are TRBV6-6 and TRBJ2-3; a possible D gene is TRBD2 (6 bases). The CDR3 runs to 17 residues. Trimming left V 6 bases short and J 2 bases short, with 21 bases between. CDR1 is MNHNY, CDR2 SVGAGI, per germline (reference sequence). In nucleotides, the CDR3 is TGTGCCAGCAGGGTGGGGCCCGGGACTCCAATCACAGATACGCAGTATTTT. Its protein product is CASRVGPGTPITDTQYF.

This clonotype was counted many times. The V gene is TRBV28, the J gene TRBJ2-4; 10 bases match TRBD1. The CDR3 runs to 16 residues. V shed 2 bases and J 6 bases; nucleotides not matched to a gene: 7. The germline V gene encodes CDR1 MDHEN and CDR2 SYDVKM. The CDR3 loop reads CASSLGWDRGANIQYF. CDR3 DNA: TGTGCCAGCAGTTTAGGATGGGACAGGGGAGCAAACATTCAGTACTTC.

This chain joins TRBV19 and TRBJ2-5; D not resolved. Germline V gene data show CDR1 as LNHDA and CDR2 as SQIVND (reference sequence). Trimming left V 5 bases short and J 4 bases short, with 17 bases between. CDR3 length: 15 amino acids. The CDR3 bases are TGTGCCAGTAGTGCCTACCGGGTCTCACGAGAGACCCAGTACTTC. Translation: CASSAYRVSRETQYF.

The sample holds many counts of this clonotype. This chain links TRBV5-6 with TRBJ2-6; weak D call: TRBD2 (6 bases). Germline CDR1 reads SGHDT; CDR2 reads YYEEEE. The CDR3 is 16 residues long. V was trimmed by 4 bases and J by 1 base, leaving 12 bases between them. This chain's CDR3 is CASSNPGRSGANVLTF. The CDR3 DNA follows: TGTGCCAGCAGCAACCCAGGGAGGTCTGGGGCCAACGTCCTGACTTTC. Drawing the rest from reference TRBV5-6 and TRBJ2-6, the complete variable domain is DAGVTQSPTHLIKTRGQQVTLRCSPKSGHDTVSWYQQALGQGPQFIFQYYEEEERQRGNFPDRFSGHQFPNYSSELNVNALLLGDSALYLCASSNPGRSGANVLTFGAGSRLTVL.

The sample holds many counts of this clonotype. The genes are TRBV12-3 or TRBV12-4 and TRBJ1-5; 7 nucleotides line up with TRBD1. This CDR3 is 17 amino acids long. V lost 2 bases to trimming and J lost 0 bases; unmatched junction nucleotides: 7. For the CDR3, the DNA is TGTGCCAGCAGTTTAACTTACAGGGGTTCTAGCAATCAGCCCCAGCATTTT. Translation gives CASSLTYRGSSNQPQHF.

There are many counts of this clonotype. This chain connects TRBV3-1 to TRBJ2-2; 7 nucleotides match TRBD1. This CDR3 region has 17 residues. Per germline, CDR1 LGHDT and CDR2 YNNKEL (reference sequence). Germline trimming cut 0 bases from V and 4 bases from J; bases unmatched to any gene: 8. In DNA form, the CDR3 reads TGTGCCAGCAGCCAAGAAGTGAACAGGGGCGGCACCGGGGAGCTGTTTTTT. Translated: CASSQEVNRGGTGELFF.

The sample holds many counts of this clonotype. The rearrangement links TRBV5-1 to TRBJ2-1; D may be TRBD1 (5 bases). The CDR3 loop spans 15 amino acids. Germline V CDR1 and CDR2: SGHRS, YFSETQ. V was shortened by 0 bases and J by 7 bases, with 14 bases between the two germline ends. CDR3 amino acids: CASSLAQGFLNEQFF. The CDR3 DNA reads TGCGCCAGCAGCTTGGCTCAGGGCTTTTTGAATGAGCAGTTCTTC.

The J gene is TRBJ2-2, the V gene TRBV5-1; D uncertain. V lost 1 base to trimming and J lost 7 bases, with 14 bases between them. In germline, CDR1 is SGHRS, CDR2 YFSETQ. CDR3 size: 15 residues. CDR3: CASSLSSVTNGELFF. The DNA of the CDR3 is TGCGCCAGCAGCTTGAGTTCGGTTACCAACGGGGAGCTGTTTTTT.

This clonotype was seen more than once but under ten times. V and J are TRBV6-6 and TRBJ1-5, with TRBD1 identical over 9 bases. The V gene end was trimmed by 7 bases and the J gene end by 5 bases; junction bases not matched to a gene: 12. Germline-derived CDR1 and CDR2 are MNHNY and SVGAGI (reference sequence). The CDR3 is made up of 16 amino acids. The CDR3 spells CASTISGTGNDQPQHF. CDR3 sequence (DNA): TGTGCCAGCACTATATCCGGGACAGGGAATGATCAGCCCCAGCATTTT.

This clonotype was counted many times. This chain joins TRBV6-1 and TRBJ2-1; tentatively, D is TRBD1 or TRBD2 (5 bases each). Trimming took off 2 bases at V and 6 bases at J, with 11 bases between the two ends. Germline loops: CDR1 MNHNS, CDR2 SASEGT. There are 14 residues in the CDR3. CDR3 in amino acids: CASSEIGARNEQFF. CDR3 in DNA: TGTGCCAGCAGTGAAATCGGGGCCCGCAATGAGCAGTTCTTC.

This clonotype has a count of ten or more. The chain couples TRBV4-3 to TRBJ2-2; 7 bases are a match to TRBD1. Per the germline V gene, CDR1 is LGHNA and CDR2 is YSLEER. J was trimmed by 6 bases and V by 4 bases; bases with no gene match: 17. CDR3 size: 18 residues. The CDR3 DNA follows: TGCGCCAGCAGCCCTGGTGGCCTTGCAGGGGGTTCCGCCGGGGAGCTGTTTTTT. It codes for CASSPGGLAGGSAGELFF.

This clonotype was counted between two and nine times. CDR3 nucleotide sequence: TGCGCCAGCAGCCAAGATGGTTGGGGGGGAAACTATAATTCACCCCTCCACTTT. This codes for CASSQDGWGGNYNSPLHF. The rearrangement links TRBV4-1 to TRBJ1-6; tentative D call: TRBD1 (5 bases). This CDR3 has 18 residues. The germline gives CDR1 MGHRA, CDR2 YSYEKL. V was pared by 0 bases and J by 3 bases, with 15 bases between.

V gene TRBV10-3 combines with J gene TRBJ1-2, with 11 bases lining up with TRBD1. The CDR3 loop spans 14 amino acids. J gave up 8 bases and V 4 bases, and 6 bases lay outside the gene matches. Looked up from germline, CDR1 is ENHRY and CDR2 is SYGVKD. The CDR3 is CAISGGQGAQGYTF. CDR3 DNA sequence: TGTGCCATCAGTGGAGGACAGGGGGCTCAAGGCTACACCTTC.

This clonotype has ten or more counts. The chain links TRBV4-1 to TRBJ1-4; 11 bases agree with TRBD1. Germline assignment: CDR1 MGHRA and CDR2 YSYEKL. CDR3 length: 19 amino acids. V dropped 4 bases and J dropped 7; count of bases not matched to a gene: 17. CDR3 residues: CASSLIPGTGGFVGEKLFF. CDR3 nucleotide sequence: TGCGCCAGCAGCCTAATTCCCGGGACAGGGGGGTTCGTTGGTGAAAAACTGTTTTTT.

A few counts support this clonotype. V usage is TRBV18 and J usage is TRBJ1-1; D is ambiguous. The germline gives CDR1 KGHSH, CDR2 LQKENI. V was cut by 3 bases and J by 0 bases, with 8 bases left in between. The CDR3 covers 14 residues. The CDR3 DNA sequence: TGTGCCAGCTCACCGTCCCAGATGAACACTGAAGCTTTCTTT. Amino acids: CASSPSQMNTEAFF.

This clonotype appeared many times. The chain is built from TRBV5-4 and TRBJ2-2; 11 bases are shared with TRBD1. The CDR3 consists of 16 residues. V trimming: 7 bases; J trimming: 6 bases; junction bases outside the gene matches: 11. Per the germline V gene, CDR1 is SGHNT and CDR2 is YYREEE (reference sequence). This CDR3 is CASGRTGGARAGELFF. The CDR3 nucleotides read TGTGCCAGCGGGCGGACAGGGGGCGCGAGGGCCGGGGAGCTGTTTTTT.

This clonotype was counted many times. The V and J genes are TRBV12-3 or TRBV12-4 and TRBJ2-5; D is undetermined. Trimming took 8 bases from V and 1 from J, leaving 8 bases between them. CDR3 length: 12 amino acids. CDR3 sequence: CASGPFQETQYF. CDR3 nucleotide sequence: TGTGCCAGCGGGCCCTTCCAAGAGACCCAGTACTTC.

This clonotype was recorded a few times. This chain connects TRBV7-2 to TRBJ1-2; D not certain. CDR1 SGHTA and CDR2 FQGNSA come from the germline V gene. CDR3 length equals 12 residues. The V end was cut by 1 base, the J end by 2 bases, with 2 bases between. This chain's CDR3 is CASSLENYGYTF. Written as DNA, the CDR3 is TGTGCCAGCAGCTTAGAGAACTATGGCTACACCTTC.